This T cell receptor beta chain came from a study of early T cells in non-severe SARS-CoV-2 infection. A single record per CDR3 protein comes from TCRdb applying MiXCR to the 5' RACE reads. This sample yields tens of thousands of distinct CDR3 sequences, of which nearly 6% are seen a single time; 7.6% belongs to the top ten. This clonotype showed up many times. The sequence derives from an adult who was a healthcare worker with PCR-confirmed SARS-CoV-2 infection or an uninfected control (not recorded which). Sequencing was performed on whole blood.

CDR3 in amino acids: CSVGKGGVGNTGELFF. The CDR3, as DNA: TGCAGCGTTGGAAAAGGGGGCGTTGGAAACACCGGGGAGCTGTTTTTT. The rearrangement uses TRBV29-1 and TRBJ2-2; 7 bases match TRBD1. Trimming removed 4 bases from V and 2 bases from J; junction bases left unmatched: 10. This CDR3 is built from 16 residues. Germline CDR1 is SQVTM and CDR2 is ANQGSEA.